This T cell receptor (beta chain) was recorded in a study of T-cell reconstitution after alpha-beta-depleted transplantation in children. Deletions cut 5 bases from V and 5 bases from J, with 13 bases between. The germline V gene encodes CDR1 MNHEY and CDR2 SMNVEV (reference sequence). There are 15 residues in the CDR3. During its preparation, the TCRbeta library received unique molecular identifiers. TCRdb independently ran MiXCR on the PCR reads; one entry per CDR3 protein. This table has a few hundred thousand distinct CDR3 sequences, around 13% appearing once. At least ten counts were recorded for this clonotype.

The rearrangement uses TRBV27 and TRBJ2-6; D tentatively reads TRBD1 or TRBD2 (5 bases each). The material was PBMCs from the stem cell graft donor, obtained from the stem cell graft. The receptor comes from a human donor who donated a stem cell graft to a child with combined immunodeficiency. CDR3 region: CASSRTGRRANVLTF. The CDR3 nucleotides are TGTGCCAGCAGTAGGACGGGACGGAGGGCCAACGTCCTGACTTTC.